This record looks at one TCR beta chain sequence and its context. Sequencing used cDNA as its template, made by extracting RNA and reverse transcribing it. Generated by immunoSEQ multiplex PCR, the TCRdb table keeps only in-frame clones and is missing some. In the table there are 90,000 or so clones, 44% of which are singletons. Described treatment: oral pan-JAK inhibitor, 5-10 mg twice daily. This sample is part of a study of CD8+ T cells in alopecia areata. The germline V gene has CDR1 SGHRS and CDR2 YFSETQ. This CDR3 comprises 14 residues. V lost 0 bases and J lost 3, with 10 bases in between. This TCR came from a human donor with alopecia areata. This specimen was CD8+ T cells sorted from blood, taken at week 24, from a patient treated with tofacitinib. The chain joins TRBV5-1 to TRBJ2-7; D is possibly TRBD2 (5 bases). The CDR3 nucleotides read TGCGCCAGCAGCTTGGGGAAGAGCGGCTACGAGCAGTACTTC. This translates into CASSLGKSGYEQYF.